Given below is one T cell receptor beta chain in context. In germline, CDR1 is SEHNR, CDR2 FQNEAQ (reference sequence). This CDR3 spans 17 amino acids. The ends were cut back, 5 bases at V and 3 bases at J, with 20 bases in the middle. This sample was included in a study of blood T cell repertoires in COVID-19. Overall study context: Samples came from the United States, Italy and Spain, spanning acute and convalescent COVID-19. In each case, the material was cDNA or gDNA derived from T cells, B-cell-depleted T cells, or PBMCs.

Original analysis: Estimated nucleated cell counts came from reference gene primer amplification. The protocol was immunoSEQ multiplex PCR, while the TCRdb copy is restricted to in-frame clones and leaves out a portion. V, J and clone size derive from that table, while D and trimming were established from the DNA sequence. The table lists 110,000 to 150,000 clones, about 87% of them singletons. This rearrangement joins TRBV7-9 to TRBJ1-5, with a tentative D call TRBD1 (5 bases). This TCR was sampled from a human donor in a cohort sampled during active COVID-19. Sequencing was done on a sample of peripheral blood. The CDR3 loop is CASSPGRGWPINQPQHF. The CDR3, as DNA: TGTGCCAGCAGCCCCGGGCGGGGGTGGCCCATCAATCAGCCCCAGCATTTT.